Listed here is a single T cell receptor (beta chain). This record comes from a study of blood T cell repertoires in COVID-19. Study background: From T cells, B-cell-depleted T cells, or PBMCs came the material, which was cDNA or gDNA.

CDR1 is MDHEN, CDR2 SYDVKM, per germline. Trimming took 7 bases from V and 4 from J; bases not matched to a gene: 7. The CDR3 totals 15 residues. Authors' processing steps: Amplification with reference gene primers provided the estimates of nucleated cell counts. Sequenced by immunoSEQ multiplex PCR; TCRdb stores in-frame clones only, minus some. For V, J and clone size, that table is used; D and trimming come from the DNA. This repertoire shows hundreds of thousands of clones, 85% to 90% found once; its top ten account for 0.95% to 1.5%. Specimen: PBMCs or T cells enriched from blood (not recorded which). The chain has TRBV28 and TRBJ2-5; 12 nucleotides line up with TRBD2. The origin of this receptor is a man in his thirties or forties who had recovered from COVID-19. The CDR3 here is CASTSGRGGGETQYF. The DNA for the CDR3 is TGTGCCAGCACTAGCGGGAGGGGAGGGGGAGAGACCCAGTACTTC. Variable domain in full (rest from reference TRBV28 and TRBJ2-5): DVKVTQSSRYLVKRTGEKVFLECVQDMDHENMFWYRQDPGLGLRLIYFSYDVKMKEKGDIPEGYSVSREKKERFSLILESASTNQTSMYLCASTSGRGGGETQYFGPGTRLLVL.